Below, 9 T cell receptor beta chains from the same sample are listed, as sequenced in a study of beta chain features in type 1 diabetes. Study conclusions and caveats: Among all four CD4+ subsets, Type 1 diabetes patients had TCRB CDR3s that were moderately but significantly shorter.

Their recognized antigens are unknown. The entirety of the isolated RNA underwent reverse transcription, so expressed TCRB transcripts were sequenced. The assay was immunoSEQ multiplex PCR, and TCRdb's table has in-frame clones only and misses some. The top ten clones hold 1% to 1.5% of a sample with 130,000 to 150,000 clones, about 12% of them seen once. Material: central memory CD4+ T cells from blood. Source of these receptors: a man younger than 35 with type 1 diabetes.

This clone was observed at least ten times. This sequence joins TRBV7-9 and TRBJ2-3, with a tentative D call TRBD1 (6 bases). Between the trimmed V and J ends, which lost 2 bases and 4 bases, there was a span of 13 bases. The CDR3 consists of 15 residues. The germline V gene encodes CDR1 SEHNR and CDR2 FQNEAQ (reference sequence). The DNA for the CDR3 is TGTGCCAGCAGCTTACGTCAGGGGACCCCAGATACGCAGTATTTT. Translated: CASSLRQGTPDTQYF.

The chain recombines TRBV5-6 with TRBJ1-5; 7 bases are a match to TRBD1. V trimming: 4 bases; J trimming: 6 bases; junction bases outside the gene matches: 7. CDR1 is SGHDT, CDR2 YYEEEE, per germline. This CDR3 contains 14 residues. This CDR3 reads CASSTSDRSQPQHF. Written as DNA, the CDR3 is TGTGCCAGCAGCACTTCGGACAGGAGTCAGCCCCAGCATTTT. Drawing the rest from reference TRBV5-6 and TRBJ1-5, the complete variable domain is DAGVTQSPTHLIKTRGQQVTLRCSPKSGHDTVSWYQQALGQGPQFIFQYYEEEERQRGNFPDRFSGHQFPNYSSELNVNALLLGDSALYLCASSTSDRSQPQHFGDGTRLSIL.

This clone was detected only a few times. V is TRBV11-2 and J is TRBJ1-2, with D possibly being TRBD1 (6 bases). The CDR3 length is 15 residues. Trimming stripped 4 bases from V and 4 bases from J, with 16 bases between. CDR1 and CDR2 (germline): SGHAT, FQNNGV. CDR3 residues: CASSSGQRRFYGYTF. The CDR3 bases are TGTGCCAGCAGCTCTGGACAGAGAAGATTCTATGGCTACACCTTC.

This chain connects TRBV9 to TRBJ1-6; a weak D match, TRBD1 (6 bases). The CDR3 sequence is 16 residues long. Germline CDR1 is SGDLS and CDR2 is YYNGEE. V dropped 3 bases and J dropped 0 bases, with 10 bases sitting between them. CDR3 nucleotides: TGTGCCAGCAGCGAACAGGGCAGCTCCTATAATTCACCCCTCCACTTT. This codes for CASSEQGSSYNSPLHF. Drawing the rest from reference TRBV9 and TRBJ1-6, the complete variable domain is DSGVTQTPKHLITATGQRVTLRCSPRSGDLSVYWYQQSLDQGLQFLIQYYNGEERAKGNILERFSAQQFPDLHSELNLSSLELGDSALYFCASSEQGSSYNSPLHFGNGTRLTVT.

Details on this clone: A read error likely explains this, since a far larger clone differs by one base. This chain joins TRBV29-1 and TRBJ2-5, with D possibly matching TRBD2 (5 bases). V gave up 7 bases and J gave up 2 bases, with 14 bases separating them. This CDR3 is built from 13 residues. CDR1 SQVTM and CDR2 ANQGSEA come from the germline V gene. DNA for the CDR3: TGCAGCGCAGCGGCCGGTAATCAAGAGACCCAGTACTTC. Translation: CSAAAGNQETQYF.

This clone occurred a few times. This sequence joins TRBV6-5 and TRBJ1-4, with a possible D match to TRBD1 (5 bases). Germline CDR1 reads MNHEY; CDR2 reads SVGAGI. The CDR3 is made up of 15 amino acids. Between the trimmed V and J ends, which lost 0 bases and 8 bases, there was a span of 13 bases. CDR3 loop: CASSYSSQGGEKLFF. The CDR3 bases are TGTGCCAGCAGTTACTCTTCGCAGGGAGGGGAAAAACTGTTTTTT.

This clone was counted between two and nine times. V gene TRBV7-2 combines with J gene TRBJ2-5; D is possibly TRBD1 (5 bases). The germline V gene encodes CDR1 SGHTA and CDR2 FQGNSA. Trimming took 5 bases from V and 1 from J, leaving 8 bases between them. The CDR3 is made up of 13 amino acids. The CDR3 sequence is CASSHRIQETQYF. The DNA for the CDR3 is TGTGCCAGCAGCCACAGGATCCAAGAGACCCAGTACTTC.

The chain links TRBV6-5 to TRBJ2-1; no definite D call. From germline, CDR1 is MNHEY and CDR2 SVGAGI. The CDR3 is made up of 13 amino acids. The V end was cut by 5 bases, the J end by 3 bases, with 8 bases between. The CDR3 DNA reads as TGTGCCAGCAGTGAGACGGGCTACAATGAGCAGTTCTTC. It specifies CASSETGYNEQFF.

A few counts support this clone. CDR3 amino acids: CSVEDRRVGGYTF. The CDR3 DNA reads TGCAGCGTTGAAGATCGTAGGGTCGGTGGCTACACCTTC. V and J are TRBV29-1 and TRBJ1-2; D gene unclear. The CDR3 is 13 amino acids. Germline-derived CDR1 and CDR2 are SQVTM and ANQGSEA. The V gene lost 0 bases and the J gene lost 7 bases, with 12 bases spanning the gap.